This T cell receptor (beta chain) was recovered during a study of CD8+CD57+ T cells in acquired aplastic anemia. The overall study: Sorted CD4+ and CD8+ cells gave a mean 3.2 ug DNA, range roughly 0.2 to 27.4 ug.

TCR beta VDJ combinations and CDR3 sequences were profiled from genomic DNA. TCRdb reprocessed the reads with MiXCR, giving one entry per CDR3 protein. The table lists about 290,000 distinct CDR3 sequences, around three fifths of them singletons, with around 1.2% in the top ten. CDR1 and CDR2 (germline): LGHNA, YSLEER. The CDR3 length is 14 residues. Whole-study results and caveats: Patients were compared with controls for CD8+ Simpson's diversity, and no significant difference emerged.

Sequencing was done on patients that had shown CD8+CD57+ cell expansion by flow cytometry. Comment on this clonotype: Its target is not known.

The sequencing input was sorted CD4+, CD8+, or CD8+CD57+ T cells (not recorded which) from PBMCs. The chain joins TRBV4-3 to TRBJ2-3, with TRBD1 identical over 9 bases. The DNA end is more similar to TRBJ1-1, so the J call may be wrong. The origin of this receptor is a human donor with aplastic anemia. CDR3 nucleotide sequence: TGCGCCAGCAACCAGGGGACAGGGTGGGCTGAAGCTTTCTTT. Encoded protein: CASNQGTGWAEAFF.